This TCR beta chain was recorded in a study of human T cells and chemical hapten exposure. Turning to the study itself: Skin of the upper inner arm, around 2 cm by around 2 cm, received 2% DPC for sensitization. Patch tests containing 0.01% DPC, applied to the upper back, were read at 6 days.

This sample's time point: patch test 1, 2 weeks after DPC sensitization. Treatment defined: therapeutic diphenylcyclopropenone sensitization with weekly scalp DPC. Unmatched junction bases numbered 10, after V lost 1 base and J lost 6 bases. Germline lookup yields CDR1 SGHAT and CDR2 FQNNGV. The CDR3 has 17 residues. A single record per CDR3 protein comes from TCRdb applying MiXCR to the RACE reads. The sample records approximately 350,000 distinct CDR3 sequences, roughly 6.9% being singletons. The sequences come from whole blood, collected in connection with sensitization to the hapten diphenylcyclopropenone (DPC). The TCR was taken from a woman younger than 35 with alopecia areata. Some clones in this sample may be carry-over from other donors' samples. The chain is built from TRBV11-2 and TRBJ2-3; 10 bases agree with TRBD2. The CDR3 loop reads CASSLGSTSGVWDTQYF. CDR3 DNA: TGTGCCAGCAGCTTAGGGTCTACTAGCGGGGTCTGGGATACGCAGTATTTT.